The 24 T cell receptor beta chains listed next were all sequenced from one sample in a study of cytotoxic CD8 clonotypes in ibrutinib-treated CLL. Profiled with immunoSEQ multiplex PCR; TCRdb holds only in-frame clones, not every one. The profile shows 110,000 to 150,000 clones, around three quarters of them singletons. Here the sequenced sample was PBMCs, taken after 12 months of ibrutinib treatment. These receptor sequences come from a human donor with chronic lymphocytic leukemia.

V gene TRBV5-4 combines with J gene TRBJ1-5, with D perhaps TRBD1 (5 bases). Trimming took 2 bases from V and 4 from J, leaving 19 bases between them. CDR1 and CDR2 (germline): SGHNT, YYREEE (reference sequence). There are 17 residues in the CDR3. CDR3 bases: TGTGCCAGCAGCTTCTACATCACCGGGGCGACGAATCAGCCCCAGCATTTT. It yields the protein CASSFYITGATNQPQHF.

The chain couples TRBV4-3 to TRBJ2-7, with unresolved D. Per the germline V gene, CDR1 is LGHNA and CDR2 is YSLEER. This CDR3 has 13 amino acids. Trimming left V 2 bases short and J 3 bases short, with 8 bases between. The CDR3 loop is CASSQRLGYEQYF. The CDR3 DNA sequence: TGCGCCAGCAGCCAACGATTGGGCTACGAGCAGTACTTC.

The V and J genes are TRBV2 and TRBJ2-2; D ambiguous. The CDR3 is made up of 14 amino acids. Germline V gene sequence: CDR1 SNHLY, CDR2 FYNNEI. Trimming removed 7 bases at V and 2 bases at J, with 11 bases between. The CDR3 DNA reads TGTGCCAGCATCTCGGCGGTAAACACCGGGGAGCTGTTTTTT. Translation gives CASISAVNTGELFF.

The chain couples TRBV9 to TRBJ2-5, with D uncertain. Germline values: CDR1 SGDLS, CDR2 YYNGEE. V dropped 4 bases and J dropped 1 base, with 11 bases sitting between them. The CDR3 runs to 14 residues. The CDR3 region has the DNA TGTGCCAGCAGCACCACCCGGTTCCAAGAGACCCAGTACTTC. Its protein is CASSTTRFQETQYF.

This clone was observed a few times. The chain is built from TRBV6-6 and TRBJ1-4, with 9 bases that match TRBD1. The J segment lost 7 bases and the V segment lost 1 base, leaving 4 bases of the junction unmatched. Germline CDR1 and CDR2: MNHNY and SVGAGI (reference sequence). The length of the CDR3 is 15 residues. DNA for the CDR3: TGTGCCAGCAGTTACTTCGACAGGGGGGGTGAAAAACTGTTTTTT. Amino acid sequence: CASSYFDRGGEKLFF.

The V and J genes are TRBV5-1 and TRBJ2-5; no definite D call. The germline CDR1 and CDR2 sequences are SGHRS and YFSETQ. Trimming stripped 4 bases from V and 0 bases from J, with 10 bases between. The CDR3 has 14 amino acids. CDR3 residues: CASSVPDHQETQYF. The CDR3 nucleotides are TGCGCCAGCAGCGTACCCGACCACCAAGAGACCCAGTACTTC.

The V and J genes are TRBV9 and TRBJ2-5, with 11 bases identical to TRBD2. This CDR3 has 16 amino acids. Germline CDR1 SGDLS, CDR2 YYNGEE. The V segment lost 3 bases and the J segment 2 bases; nucleotides outside the gene matches: 6. The DNA for the CDR3 is TGTGCCAGCAGCGCAGGGACTAGCGGAAAGCAAGAGACCCAGTACTTC. This codes for CASSAGTSGKQETQYF.

V is TRBV29-1 and J is TRBJ2-5; D is perhaps TRBD2 (6 bases). The V end was cut by 6 bases, the J end by 4 bases, with 15 bases between. The length of the CDR3 is 13 residues. Germline CDR1 SQVTM, CDR2 ANQGSEA. CDR3 coding DNA: TGCAGCGTCGAACTCGGACTAAGAGAGACCCAGTACTTC. Protein product: CSVELGLRETQYF.

This clone came up once. The chain combines TRBV9 with TRBJ1-3; tentatively, D is TRBD1 (6 bases). The germline gives CDR1 SGDLS, CDR2 YYNGEE. The CDR3 runs to 14 residues. V gave up 3 bases and J gave up 3 bases, with 10 bases separating them. CDR3: CASSEQGIGNTIYF. The DNA of the CDR3 is TGTGCCAGCAGCGAACAGGGAATTGGAAACACCATATATTTT.

The CDR3 loop reads CASSLAKVAGGAGANVLTF. DNA of the CDR3: TGTGCCAGCAGCTTAGCGAAGGTTGCAGGGGGCGCTGGGGCCAACGTCCTGACTTTC. J is TRBJ2-6 and V is TRBV7-8, with 8 bases that match TRBD1. The germline CDR1 and CDR2 sequences are SGHVS and FQNEAQ. The V segment lost 0 bases and the J segment 2 bases; nucleotides outside the gene matches: 9. CDR3 length equals 19 residues. Using reference TRBV7-8 and TRBJ2-6 for the parts outside the CDR3, the full variable domain is GAGVSQSPRYKVAKRGQDVALRCDPISGHVSLFWYQQALGQGPEFLTYFQNEAQLDKSGLPSDRFFAERPEGSVSTLKIQRTQQEDSAVYLCASSLAKVAGGAGANVLTFGAGSRLTVL.

The J gene is TRBJ2-5, the V gene TRBV11-2; TRBD1 is a possible D gene (7 bases). Trimming shortened V by 0 bases and J by 2 bases, and 16 bases separated the two germline ends. Germline V gene sequence: CDR1 SGHAT, CDR2 FQNNGV. CDR3 length equals 17 residues. CDR3 region: CASSLDGLAGQQETQYF. The CDR3 DNA reads TGTGCCAGCAGCTTAGATGGGCTTGCGGGACAGCAAGAGACCCAGTACTTC.

This clone was observed a handful of times. A read error likely explains this, since a far larger clone differs by one base. This specimen includes other DNA sequences encoding the same CDR3. The rearrangement uses TRBV5-1 and TRBJ1-5; D is undetermined. CDR1 is SGHRS and CDR2 is YFSETQ in the germline V gene. V was trimmed by 3 bases and J by 2 bases, leaving 12 bases between them. The length of the CDR3 is 15 residues. As DNA, the CDR3 is TGCGCCAGCAGCTCCCGTTCTCGGGGCAATCAGCCCCAGCATTTT. Its protein product is CASSSRSRGNQPQHF.

The sample holds one count of this clone. The V and J genes are TRBV27 and TRBJ2-1; no reliable D call. V dropped 2 bases and J dropped 1 base, with 6 bases sitting between them. The CDR3 has 14 residues. Germline V CDR1 and CDR2: MNHEY, SMNVEV (reference sequence). Written as DNA, the CDR3 is TGTGCCAGCAGTTTAGGAAGATCCTACAATGAGCAGTTCTTC. Translation gives CASSLGRSYNEQFF.

The chain combines TRBV6-5 with TRBJ2-7; D is undetermined. The CDR3 consists of 13 residues. V was shortened by 4 bases and J by 0 bases, with 7 bases between the two germline ends. Germline CDR1 MNHEY, CDR2 SVGAGI. This CDR3 is CASSWTTSYEQYF. The CDR3 coding sequence is TGTGCCAGCAGTTGGACCACCTCCTACGAGCAGTACTTC.

The table lists this clone with a few counts. V gene TRBV7-9 combines with J gene TRBJ2-1; 14 nucleotides match TRBD2. Trimming removed 5 bases from V and 8 bases from J; junction bases left unmatched: 5. The CDR3 is 15 residues long. Germline assignment: CDR1 SEHNR and CDR2 FQNEAQ (reference sequence). The CDR3 spells CASSRLAGGPYEQFF. CDR3 nucleotide sequence: TGTGCCAGCAGCCGACTAGCGGGAGGGCCGTATGAGCAGTTCTTC.

The rearrangement joins TRBV2 to TRBJ2-3; D possibly uses TRBD1 or TRBD2 (5 bases each). The CDR3 covers 13 residues. Trimming took off 2 bases at V and 9 bases at J, with 12 bases between the two ends. Germline V gives CDR1 SNHLY, CDR2 FYNNEI. CDR3 in DNA: TGTGCCAGCAGTGAACAGGGAGCTGACACGCAGTATTTT. Translating gives CASSEQGADTQYF. Drawing the rest from reference TRBV2 and TRBJ2-3, the complete variable domain is EPEVTQTPSHQVTQMGQEVILRCVPISNHLYFYWYRQILGQKVEFLVSFYNNEISEKSEIFDDQFSVERPDGSNFTLKIRSTKLEDSAMYFCASSEQGADTQYFGPGTRLTVL.

V is TRBV27 and J is TRBJ2-2, with TRBD2 matching over 7 bases. This CDR3 has 15 amino acids. The ends lost 3 bases at V and 1 base at J; junction bases unmatched: 2. Germline-derived CDR1 and CDR2 are MNHEY and SMNVEV (reference sequence). Written as DNA, the CDR3 is TGTGCCAGCAGTTTTGGCGGGAGGAACACCGGGGAGCTGTTTTTT. Its protein product is CASSFGGRNTGELFF.

J is TRBJ1-1 and V is TRBV25-1; D gene uncertain. The CDR3 length is 11 residues. V lost 6 bases to trimming and J lost 2 bases, with 4 bases between them. Germline V lookup: CDR1 MGHDK, CDR2 SYGVNS. CDR3 DNA: TGTGCCAGCAGAAGAAACACTGAAGCTTTCTTT. It yields the protein CASRRNTEAFF.

The chain carries TRBV19 and TRBJ2-7; D ambiguous. The CDR3 extends over 13 amino acids. V lost 3 bases and J lost 2, with 8 bases in between. In germline, CDR1 is LNHDA, CDR2 SQIVND (reference sequence). The CDR3 loop reads CASSMGVTYEQYF. CDR3 DNA sequence: TGTGCCAGTAGTATGGGCGTAACCTACGAGCAGTACTTC.

The chain uses TRBV11-2 and TRBJ2-2; D is possibly TRBD2 (5 bases). The CDR3 consists of 15 residues. V was pared by 5 bases and J by 3 bases, with 13 bases between. From germline, CDR1 is SGHAT and CDR2 FQNNGV. As DNA, the CDR3 is TGTGCCAGCAGCCCGGGGTCCCGGTACACCGGGGAGCTGTTTTTT. It yields the protein CASSPGSRYTGELFF.

This clone has only one observation. The chain carries TRBV29-1 and TRBJ1-1; 7 bases are shared with TRBD1. Losses at the gene ends were 5 bases for V and 6 bases for J; bases not matched to a gene: 18. Germline assignment: CDR1 SQVTM and CDR2 ANQGSEA. This CDR3 spans 16 amino acids. CDR3 sequence reads: CSVSGQGGRTNSEAFF. For the CDR3, the DNA is TGCAGCGTTTCCGGGCAGGGGGGTCGAACAAACTCTGAAGCTTTCTTT. The full variable domain, its missing parts supplied by reference TRBV29-1 and TRBJ1-1, is SAVISQKPSRDICQRGTSLTIQCQVDSQVTMMFWYRQQPGQSLTLIATANQGSEATYESGFVIDKFPISRPNLTFSTLTVSNMSPEDSSIYLCSVSGQGGRTNSEAFFGQGTRLTVV.

The DNA of the CDR3 is TGTGCCAGCAGCTCCTACCCCTCCCTAGCGGGGGGAGACGGTGAGCAGTTCTTC. Translated: CASSSYPSLAGGDGEQFF. V is TRBV11-2 and J is TRBJ2-1; 11 nucleotides agree with TRBD2. The CDR3 is made up of 18 amino acids. Germline CDR1 is SGHAT and CDR2 is FQNNGV. V gave up 4 bases and J gave up 9 bases; unmatched junction bases: 17.

The genes are TRBV4-3 and TRBJ2-7, with 7 bases aligning to TRBD2. The CDR3 is made up of 15 amino acids. V shed 0 bases, J shed 6 bases, and the junction held 8 bases outside the gene matches. Germline values: CDR1 LGHNA, CDR2 YSLEER. The CDR3 spells CASSQEAGRALEQYF. The CDR3 bases are TGCGCCAGCAGCCAAGAGGCAGGGAGGGCTCTCGAGCAGTACTTC.

V is TRBV5-1 and J is TRBJ1-6; D unclear. The CDR3 runs 17 residues. CDR1 is SGHRS, CDR2 YFSETQ, per germline. With 0 bases removed from V and 10 bases from J, the gap between germline ends came to 20 bases. The CDR3 nucleotides read TGCGCCAGCAGCTTGGGCGGGCTAGGCCCCCTACAATCACCCCTCCACTTT. Encoded protein: CASSLGGLGPLQSPLHF.